This T cell receptor beta chain stems from a study of blood T cell repertoires in COVID-19. The overall study: Donors in the United States, Italy and Spain gave samples during acute or convalescent COVID-19.

CDR3 size: 12 residues. The V end lost 4 bases, the J end lost 0 bases, and 4 bases lay between the germline ends. Looked up from germline, CDR1 is SGHDN and CDR2 is FVKESK. The data were produced by immunoSEQ multiplex PCR, yet TCRdb's version contains in-frame clones alone and is incomplete. The sample lists 55,000 to 70,000 clones; about 87% were seen once. The sequence derives from a man aged 55 to 69 with active or convalescent COVID-19. Sequenced: peripheral blood. This chain connects TRBV14 to TRBJ2-7; D is unclear. CDR3 amino acids: CASSPSSYEQYF. CDR3 sequence (DNA): TGTGCCAGCAGCCCGAGCTCCTACGAGCAGTACTTC.